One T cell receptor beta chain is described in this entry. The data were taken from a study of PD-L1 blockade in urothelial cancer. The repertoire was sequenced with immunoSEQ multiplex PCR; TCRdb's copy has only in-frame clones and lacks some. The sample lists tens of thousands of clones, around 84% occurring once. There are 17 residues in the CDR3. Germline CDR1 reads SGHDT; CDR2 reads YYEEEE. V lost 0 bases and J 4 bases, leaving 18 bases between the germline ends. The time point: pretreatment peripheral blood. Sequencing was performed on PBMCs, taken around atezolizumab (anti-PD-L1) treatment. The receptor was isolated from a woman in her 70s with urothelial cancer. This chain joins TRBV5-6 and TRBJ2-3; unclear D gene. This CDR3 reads CASSLAGRTFMADTQYF. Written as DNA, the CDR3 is TGTGCCAGCAGCTTGGCTGGCCGTACGTTTATGGCAGATACGCAGTATTTT.